The source of this T cell receptor (beta chain) is a study of T cell changes during pregnancy in multiple sclerosis. This CDR3 region has 13 residues. The germline CDR1 and CDR2 sequences are MNHEY and SMNVEV (reference sequence). V shed 7 bases and J 2 bases; nucleotides not matched to a gene: 2. Generated by immunoSEQ multiplex PCR, the TCRdb table keeps only in-frame clones and is missing some. The sample holds around 25,000 clones, over 80% seen once. The source of this sequence is a female donor in good health, enrolled as a control in a pregnancy study. Material: CD8+ T cells from peripheral blood mononuclear cells, obtained in the first trimester of pregnancy. The V gene is TRBV27, the J gene TRBJ1-1, with TRBD1 matching over 9 bases. The CDR3 coding sequence is TGTGCCAGCACGGGACAGGGCAACACTGAAGCTTTCTTT. The encoded protein is CASTGQGNTEAFF.